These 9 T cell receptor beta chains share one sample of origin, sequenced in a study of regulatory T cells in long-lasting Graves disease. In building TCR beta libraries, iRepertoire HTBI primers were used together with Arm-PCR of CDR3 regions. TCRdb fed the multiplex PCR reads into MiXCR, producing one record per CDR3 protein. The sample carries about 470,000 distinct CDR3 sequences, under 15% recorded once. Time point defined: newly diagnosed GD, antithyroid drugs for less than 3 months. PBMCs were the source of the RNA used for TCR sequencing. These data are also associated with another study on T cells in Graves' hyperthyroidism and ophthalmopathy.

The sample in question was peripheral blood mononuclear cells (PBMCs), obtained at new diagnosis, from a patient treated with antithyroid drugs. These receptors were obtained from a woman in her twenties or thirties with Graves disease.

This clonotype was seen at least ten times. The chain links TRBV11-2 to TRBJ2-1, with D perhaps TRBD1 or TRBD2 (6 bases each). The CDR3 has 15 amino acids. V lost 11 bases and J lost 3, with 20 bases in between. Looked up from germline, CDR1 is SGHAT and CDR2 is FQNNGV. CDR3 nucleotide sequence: TGTGCCTGGGCCCGTACGGGGGCGGGCTACAATGAGCAGTTCTTC. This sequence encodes CAWARTGAGYNEQFF.

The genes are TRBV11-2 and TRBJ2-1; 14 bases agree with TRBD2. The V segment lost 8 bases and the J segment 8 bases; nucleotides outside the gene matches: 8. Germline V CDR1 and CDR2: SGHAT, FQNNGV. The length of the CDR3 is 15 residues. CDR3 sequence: CASARLAGGRDEQFF. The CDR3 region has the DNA TGTGCCAGCGCCCGACTAGCGGGAGGGCGGGATGAGCAGTTCTTC.

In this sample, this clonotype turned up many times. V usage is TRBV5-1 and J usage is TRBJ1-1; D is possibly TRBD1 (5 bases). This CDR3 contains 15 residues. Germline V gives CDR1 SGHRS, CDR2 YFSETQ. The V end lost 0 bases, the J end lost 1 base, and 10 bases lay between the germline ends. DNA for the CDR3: TGCGCCAGCAGCTTGGAGGGGACCTCGAACACTGAAGCTTTCTTT. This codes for CASSLEGTSNTEAFF. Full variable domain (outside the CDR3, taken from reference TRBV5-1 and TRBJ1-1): KAGVTQTPRYLIKTRGQQVTLSCSPISGHRSVSWYQQTPGQGLQFLFEYFSETQRNKGNFPGRFSGRQFSNSRSEMNVSTLELGDSALYLCASSLEGTSNTEAFFGQGTRLTVV.

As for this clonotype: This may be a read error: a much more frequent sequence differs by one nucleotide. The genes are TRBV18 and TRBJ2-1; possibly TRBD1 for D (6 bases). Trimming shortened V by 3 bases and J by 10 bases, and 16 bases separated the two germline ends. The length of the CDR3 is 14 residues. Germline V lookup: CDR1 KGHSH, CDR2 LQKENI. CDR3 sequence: CASSPQGISHEQFF. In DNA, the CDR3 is TGTGCCAGCTCACCCCAGGGGATCTCCCACGAGCAGTTCTTC.

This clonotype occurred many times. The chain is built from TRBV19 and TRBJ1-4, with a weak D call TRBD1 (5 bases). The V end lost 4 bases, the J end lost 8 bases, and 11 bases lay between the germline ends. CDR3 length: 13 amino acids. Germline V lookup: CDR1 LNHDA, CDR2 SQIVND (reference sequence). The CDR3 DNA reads TGTGCCAGTAGTAGAGGGGAATGGGAAAAACTGTTTTTT. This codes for CASSRGEWEKLFF.

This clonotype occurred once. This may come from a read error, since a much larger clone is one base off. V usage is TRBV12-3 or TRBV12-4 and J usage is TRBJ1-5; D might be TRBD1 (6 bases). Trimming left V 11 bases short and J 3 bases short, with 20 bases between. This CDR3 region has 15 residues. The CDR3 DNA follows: TGTGCCTGCCGGGGGGGGGGGGCCAACAATCAGCCCCAGCATTTT. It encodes CACRGGGANNQPQHF.

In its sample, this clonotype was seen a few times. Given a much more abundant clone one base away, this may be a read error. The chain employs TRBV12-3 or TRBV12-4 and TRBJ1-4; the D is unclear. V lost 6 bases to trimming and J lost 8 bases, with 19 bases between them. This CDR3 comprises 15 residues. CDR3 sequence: CASSTRAPSGEKLFF. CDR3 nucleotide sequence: TGTGCCAGCAGCACTAGGGCGCCGTCGGGAGAAAAACTGTTTTTT.

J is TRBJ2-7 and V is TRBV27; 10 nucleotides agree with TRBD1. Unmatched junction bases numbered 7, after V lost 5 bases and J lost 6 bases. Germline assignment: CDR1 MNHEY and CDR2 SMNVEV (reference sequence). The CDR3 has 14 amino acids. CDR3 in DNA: TGTGCCAGCAGTCTACGGGACAGGGGATCCGAGCAGTACTTC. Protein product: CASSLRDRGSEQYF.

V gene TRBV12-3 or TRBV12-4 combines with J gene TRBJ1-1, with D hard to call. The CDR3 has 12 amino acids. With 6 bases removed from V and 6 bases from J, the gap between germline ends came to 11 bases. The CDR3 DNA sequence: TGTGCCAGCAGCCCCGGGAGAGCTGAAGCTTTCTTT. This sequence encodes CASSPGRAEAFF.